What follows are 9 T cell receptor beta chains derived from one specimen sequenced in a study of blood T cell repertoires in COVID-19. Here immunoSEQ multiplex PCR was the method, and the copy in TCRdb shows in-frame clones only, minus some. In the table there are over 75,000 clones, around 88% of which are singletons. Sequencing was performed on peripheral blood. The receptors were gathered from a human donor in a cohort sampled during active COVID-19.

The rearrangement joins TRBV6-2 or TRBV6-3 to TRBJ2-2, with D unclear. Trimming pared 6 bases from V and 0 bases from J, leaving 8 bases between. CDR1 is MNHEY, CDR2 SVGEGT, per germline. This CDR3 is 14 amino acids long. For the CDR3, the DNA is TGTGCCAGCAGCTTTCCTCCGAACACCGGGGAGCTGTTTTTT. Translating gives CASSFPPNTGELFF.

CDR3 amino acids: CASSFSGVSTDTQYF. The CDR3 DNA reads as TGTGCCAGCAGCTTTAGCGGGGTCAGCACAGATACGCAGTATTTT. This chain links TRBV11-3 with TRBJ2-3, with 8 bases that match TRBD2. The V segment lost 3 bases and the J segment 0 bases; nucleotides outside the gene matches: 2. The CDR3 loop spans 15 amino acids. CDR1 and CDR2 (germline): SGHNT, YENEEA.

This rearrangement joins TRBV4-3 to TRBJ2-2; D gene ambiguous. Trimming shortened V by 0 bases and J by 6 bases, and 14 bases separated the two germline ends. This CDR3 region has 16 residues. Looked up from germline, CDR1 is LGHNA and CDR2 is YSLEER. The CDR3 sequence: CASSQDPLLEAGELFF. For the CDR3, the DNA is TGCGCCAGCAGCCAAGATCCTCTCCTAGAAGCCGGGGAGCTGTTTTTT.

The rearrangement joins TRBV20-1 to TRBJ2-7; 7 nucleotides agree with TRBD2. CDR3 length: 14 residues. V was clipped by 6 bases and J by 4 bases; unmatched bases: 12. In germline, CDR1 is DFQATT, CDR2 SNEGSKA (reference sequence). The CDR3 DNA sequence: TGCAGTGCCAGTGGTGCGGGCGGGGGTTACGAGCAGTACTTC. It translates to CSASGAGGGYEQYF.

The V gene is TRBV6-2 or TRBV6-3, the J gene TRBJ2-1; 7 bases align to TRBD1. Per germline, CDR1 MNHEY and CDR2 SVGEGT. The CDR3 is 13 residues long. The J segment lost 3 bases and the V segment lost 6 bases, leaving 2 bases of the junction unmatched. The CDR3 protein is CASSRDSYNEQFF. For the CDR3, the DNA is TGTGCCAGCAGCCGGGACAGCTACAATGAGCAGTTCTTC.

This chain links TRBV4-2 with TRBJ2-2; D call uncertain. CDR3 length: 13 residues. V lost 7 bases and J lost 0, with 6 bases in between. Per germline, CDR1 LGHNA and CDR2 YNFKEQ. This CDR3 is CASTLTNTGELFF. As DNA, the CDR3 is TGTGCCAGCACCCTTACGAACACCGGGGAGCTGTTTTTT.

The CDR3 is CASRRDTMNTEAFF. Here the CDR3 DNA reads TGTGCCAGCAGGAGGGACACTATGAACACTGAAGCTTTCTTT. V is TRBV7-9 and J is TRBJ1-1, with D maybe TRBD1 (6 bases). The V gene lost 6 bases and the J gene lost 0 bases, with 11 bases spanning the gap. This CDR3 has 14 amino acids. CDR1 and CDR2 (germline): SEHNR, FQNEAQ (reference sequence).

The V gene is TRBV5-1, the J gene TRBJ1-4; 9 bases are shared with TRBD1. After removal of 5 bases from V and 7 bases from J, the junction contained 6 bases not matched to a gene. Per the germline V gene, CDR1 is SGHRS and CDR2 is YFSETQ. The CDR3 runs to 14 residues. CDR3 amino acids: CASRGDRAVEKLFF. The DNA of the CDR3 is TGCGCCAGCAGGGGGGACAGGGCTGTTGAAAAACTGTTTTTT.

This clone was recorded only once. CDR3 bases: TGTGCCAGCAGCTTAGCGGGAGGGGGGACAGATACGCAGTATTTT. This codes for CASSLAGGGTDTQYF. The chain carries TRBV5-4 and TRBJ2-3; the match to TRBD2 covers 10 bases. The J segment lost 3 bases and the V segment lost 2 bases, leaving 3 bases of the junction unmatched. Germline V CDR1 and CDR2: SGHNT, YYREEE (reference sequence). This CDR3 contains 15 residues.